One sample yielded the 8 T cell receptor beta chains listed below, sequenced in a study of blood T cell repertoires in COVID-19. The data were produced by immunoSEQ multiplex PCR, yet TCRdb's version contains in-frame clones alone and is incomplete. Of more than 10,000 clones in the sample, 75% to 85% are singletons; the top ten hold around 25%. Sequences were obtained from peripheral blood. Receptors originate from a man in his forties with active or convalescent COVID-19.

This clone was seen more than once but under ten times. CDR3 DNA sequence: TGCAGTGCTAGTCAGGCGGGCCCCAAATCACCCCTCCACTTT. This gives the protein CSASQAGPKSPLHF. The chain has TRBV20-1 and TRBJ1-6; D not certain. The V gene lost 3 bases and the J gene lost 10 bases, with 16 bases spanning the gap. CDR1 and CDR2 (germline): DFQATT, SNEGSKA (reference sequence). The CDR3 spans 14 residues.

This sequence joins TRBV6-1 and TRBJ2-7, with a tentative D call TRBD1 (5 bases). V was cut by 0 bases and J by 4 bases, with 7 bases left in between. The germline CDR1 and CDR2 sequences are MNHNS and SASEGT. CDR3 length: 13 amino acids. Here the CDR3 reads CASSEAYRYEQYF. CDR3 in DNA: TGTGCCAGCAGTGAAGCTTACAGGTACGAGCAGTACTTC.

The chain joins TRBV7-2 to TRBJ1-3, with a tentative D call TRBD1 (5 bases). The ends were cut back, 10 bases at V and 4 bases at J, with 17 bases in the middle. This CDR3 has 14 residues. Germline V gene lookup returns CDR1 SGHTA and CDR2 FQGNSA. In nucleotides, the CDR3 is TGTGCCACCACAGCAGGGCTCTTGGGAAACACCATATATTTT. The encoded protein is CATTAGLLGNTIYF.

The chain employs TRBV10-3 and TRBJ1-5; 7 nucleotides match TRBD1. The CDR3 is 15 amino acids. Germline CDR1 reads ENHRY; CDR2 reads SYGVKD. V lost 5 bases to trimming and J lost 0 bases; unmatched junction nucleotides: 4. The CDR3 nucleotides read TGTGCCATCAGTCCCGGACAGGATAGCAATCAGCCCCAGCATTTT. Its translation: CAISPGQDSNQPQHF.

V usage is TRBV6-5 and J usage is TRBJ1-2, with 9 bases lining up with TRBD1. Germline trimming cut 0 bases from V and 6 bases from J; bases unmatched to any gene: 8. Germline CDR1 MNHEY, CDR2 SVGAGI. The CDR3 runs 16 residues. As DNA, the CDR3 is TGTGCCAGCAGTTACTCTCCGACAGGGGGGATTGATGGCTACACCTTC. It encodes CASSYSPTGGIDGYTF.

The chain employs TRBV4-1 and TRBJ2-7; 15 bases agree with TRBD2. This CDR3 has 15 residues. The germline V gene has CDR1 MGHRA and CDR2 YSYEKL. With V trimmed by 4 bases and J by 4 bases, 2 bases remained unmatched. This chain's CDR3 is CASSPGLAGGYEQYF. Written as DNA, the CDR3 is TGCGCCAGCAGCCCTGGACTAGCGGGGGGGTACGAGCAGTACTTC.

The chain is built from TRBV7-5 and TRBJ2-5; the listed D gene, TRBD1, was not tested against the DNA. TRBV7-5 is described as a pseudogene. The CDR3 is made up of 16 amino acids. The CDR3 DNA reads TGTGCCAGAAGCTTCCCCACCGACAGGTACCAAGAGACCCAGTACTTC. This sequence encodes CARSFPTDRYQETQYF.

V and J are TRBV6-1 and TRBJ2-7, with D hard to call. The CDR3 has 12 residues. V was cut by 3 bases and J by 5 bases, with 8 bases left in between. Germline lookup yields CDR1 MNHNS and CDR2 SASEGT. CDR3 sequence (DNA): TGTGCCAGCAGTGAGACGGCGGACGAGCAGTACTTC. Protein product: CASSETADEQYF.